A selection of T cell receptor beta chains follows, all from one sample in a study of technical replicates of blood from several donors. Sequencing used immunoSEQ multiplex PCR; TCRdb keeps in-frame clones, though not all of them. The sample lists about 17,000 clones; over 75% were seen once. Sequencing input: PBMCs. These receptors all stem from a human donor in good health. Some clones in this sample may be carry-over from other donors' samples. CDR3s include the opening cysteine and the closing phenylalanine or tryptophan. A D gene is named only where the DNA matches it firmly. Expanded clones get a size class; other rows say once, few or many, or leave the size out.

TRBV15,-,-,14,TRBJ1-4,CATSRDRGNEKLFF,TGTGCCACCAGCAGAGACAGGGGTAATGAAAAACTGTTTTTT
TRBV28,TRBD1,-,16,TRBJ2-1,CASPPASRGPYNEQFF,TGTGCCAGCCCCCCCGCGTCCAGGGGGCCCTACAATGAGCAGTTCTTC
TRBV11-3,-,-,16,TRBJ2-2,CASSLLAGTSTGELFF,TGTGCCAGCAGCTTACTCGCCGGGACTTCCACCGGGGAGCTGTTTTTT
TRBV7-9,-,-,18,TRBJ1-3,CASSFWGNRVLSGNTIYF,TGTGCCAGCAGCTTTTGGGGGAACAGGGTCCTCTCTGGAAACACCATATATTTT
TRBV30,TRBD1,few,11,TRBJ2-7,CVLDRGLEQYF,TGTGTTCTGGACAGGGGTTTGGAGCAGTACTTC
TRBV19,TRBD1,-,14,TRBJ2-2,CASSNRGEAGELFF,TGTGCCAGTAGTAACAGGGGCGAGGCCGGGGAGCTGTTTTTT
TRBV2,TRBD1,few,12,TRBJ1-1,CAVEGQGVVAFF,TGTGCCGTGGAAGGACAGGGCGTGGTAGCTTTCTTT
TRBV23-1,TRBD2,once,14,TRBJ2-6,CASIGGRGANVLTF,TGCGCCAGCATCGGCGGGAGAGGGGCCAACGTCCTGACTTTC
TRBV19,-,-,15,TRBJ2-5,CASSFLAGYQETQYF,TGTGCCAGTAGTTTCCTTGCCGGTTACCAAGAGACCCAGTACTTC
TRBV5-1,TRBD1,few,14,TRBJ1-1,CASSKGQGETEAFF,TGCGCCAGCAGCAAGGGACAGGGTGAGACTGAAGCTTTCTTT
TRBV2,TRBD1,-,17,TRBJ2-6,CASSGGTVASGANVLTF,TGTGCCAGCAGCGGTGGGACAGTTGCCTCTGGGGCCAACGTCCTGACTTTC
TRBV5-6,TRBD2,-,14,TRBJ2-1,CASSPLAGYNEQFF,TGTGCCAGCAGCCCCTTAGCGGGGTACAATGAGCAGTTCTTC
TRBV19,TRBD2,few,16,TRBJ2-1,CASSVDSGIGHGEQFF,TGTGCCAGTAGTGTCGATAGCGGGATCGGGCATGGTGAGCAGTTCTTC
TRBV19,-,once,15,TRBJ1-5,CASSIQVYSNQPQHF,TGTGCCAGTAGCATACAGGTTTATAGCAATCAGCCCCAGCATTTT
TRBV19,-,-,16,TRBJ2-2,CASSIDGAGNTGELFF,TGTGCCAGTAGTATAGATGGGGCAGGGAACACCGGGGAGCTGTTTTTT
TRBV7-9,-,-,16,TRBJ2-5,CASSPRWGVLQETQYF,TGTGCCAGCAGCCCCCGGTGGGGGGTTCTCCAAGAGACCCAGTACTTC
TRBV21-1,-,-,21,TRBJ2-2,CASSESKGTSGRPTNTGELFF,TGTGCCAGCAGCGAAAGCAAGGGGACTAGCGGGAGGCCTACGAACACCGGGGAGCTGTTTTTT
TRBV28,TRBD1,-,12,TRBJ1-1,CASKGQHTEAFF,TGTGCCAGCAAGGGACAGCACACTGAAGCTTTCTTT
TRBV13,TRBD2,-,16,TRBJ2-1,CASTGTGLAAINEQFF,TGTGCCAGCACCGGAACCGGGCTAGCGGCCATTAATGAGCAGTTCTTC
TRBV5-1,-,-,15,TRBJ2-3,CASSYPQGSTDTQYF,TGCGCCAGCAGCTACCCCCAGGGGAGCACAGATACGCAGTATTTT
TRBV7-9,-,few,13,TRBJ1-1,CASSLEGGTEAFF,TGTGCCAGCAGCTTAGAAGGGGGCACTGAAGCTTTCTTT
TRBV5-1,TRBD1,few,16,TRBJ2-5,CASSDGTGGLPETQYF,TGCGCCAGCAGCGACGGGACAGGGGGACTCCCGGAGACCCAGTACTTC
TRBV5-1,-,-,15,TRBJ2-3,CASSPFGGSTDTQYF,TGCGCCAGCAGCCCTTTCGGCGGGAGCACAGATACGCAGTATTTT
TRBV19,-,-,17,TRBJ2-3,CASSIDPPGRTTDTQYF,TGTGCCAGTAGTATAGATCCCCCAGGGAGGACCACAGATACGCAGTATTTT
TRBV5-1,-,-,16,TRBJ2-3,CASYLTGTPSTDTQYF,TGCGCCAGCTACCTTACCGGGACTCCTAGCACAGATACGCAGTATTTT
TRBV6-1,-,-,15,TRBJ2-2,CASSEWRENTGELFF,TGTGCCAGCAGTGAATGGCGGGAGAACACCGGGGAGCTGTTTTTT
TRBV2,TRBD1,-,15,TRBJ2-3,CASSERTGILNTQYF,TGTGCCAGCAGTGAACGGACAGGGATTTTAAATACGCAGTATTTT
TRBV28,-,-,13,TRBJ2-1,CASSPQGYNEQFF,TGTGCCAGCAGCCCCCAGGGGTACAATGAGCAGTTCTTC
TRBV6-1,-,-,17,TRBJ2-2,CASSEAIGGGNPGELFF,TGTGCCAGCAGTGAAGCGATTGGCGGGGGCAACCCCGGGGAGCTGTTTTTT
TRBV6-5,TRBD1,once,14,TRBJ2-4,CASSQDRAGNIQYF,TGTGCCAGCAGCCAAGACAGGGCGGGAAACATTCAGTACTTC
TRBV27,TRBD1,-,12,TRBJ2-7,CASSRTGNEQYF,TGTGCCAGCAGCCGGACAGGGAATGAGCAGTACTTC
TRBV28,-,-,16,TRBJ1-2,CASSLPGGARAYGYTF,TGTGCCAGCAGTTTACCGGGGGGGGCACGGGCATATGGCTACACCTTC
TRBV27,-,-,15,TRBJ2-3,CASSFGGANPDTQYF,TGTGCCAGCAGTTTCGGCGGGGCCAATCCAGATACGCAGTATTTT
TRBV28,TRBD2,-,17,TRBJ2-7,CASSLPPRLAGVYEQYF,TGTGCCAGCAGTTTACCCCCTCGACTAGCGGGGGTGTACGAGCAGTACTTC
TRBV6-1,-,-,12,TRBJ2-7,CASSEGRTEQYF,TGTGCCAGCAGTGAAGGCAGAACCGAGCAGTACTTC
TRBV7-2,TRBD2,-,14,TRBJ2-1,CASSPRTRNNEQFF,TGTGCCAGCAGCCCCCGGACTAGGAACAATGAGCAGTTCTTC
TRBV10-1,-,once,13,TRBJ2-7,CASSETWAGEQYF,TGCGCCAGCAGTGAGACCTGGGCGGGAGAGCAGTACTTC
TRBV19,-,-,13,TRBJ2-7,CASTPGSSYEQYF,TGTGCCAGTACACCAGGCAGCTCCTACGAGCAGTACTTC